These 12 T cell receptor beta chains were all obtained from the same sample, sequenced in a study of shared clonotypes between healthy human individuals. TCRdb's table, derived via immunoSEQ multiplex PCR, lists solely in-frame clones and lacks some. The sample includes 2 million or so clones, about 95% of them seen just once. Sequenced material: naive CD4+ T cells sorted from blood. Sample subset: CD45RA+ positively selected. Every receptor here comes from a man aged 18 to 30 in good health.

The gene calls are TRBV15 and TRBJ2-2, with D maybe TRBD1 (6 bases). Looked up from germline, CDR1 is LNHNV and CDR2 is YYDKDF (reference sequence). The CDR3 totals 14 residues. Trimming pared 3 bases from V and 2 bases from J, leaving 7 bases between. The CDR3 sequence: CATSRGQNTGELFF. CDR3 bases: TGTGCCACCAGCAGGGGACAAAACACCGGGGAGCTGTTTTTT. The variable domain in full, with the rest retrieved from reference TRBV15 and TRBJ2-2, is DAMVIQNPRYQVTQFGKPVTLSCSQTLNHNVMYWYQQKSSQAPKLLFHYYDKDFNNEADTPDNFQSRRPNTSFCFLDIRSPGLGDTAMYLCATSRGQNTGELFFGEGSRLTVL.

The DNA of the CDR3 is TGCGCCAGCAGCCCTCGGACAGGGTCGGTTGAGACCCAGTACTTC. Protein product: CASSPRTGSVETQYF. The rearrangement uses TRBV5-1 and TRBJ2-5, with 8 bases identical to TRBD1. V shed 4 bases, J shed 5 bases, and the junction held 10 bases outside the gene matches. Germline loops: CDR1 SGHRS, CDR2 YFSETQ. The CDR3 covers 15 residues.

V usage is TRBV7-9 and J usage is TRBJ1-2; D gene uncertain. The V and J ends lost 8 bases and 4 bases respectively, with 11 bases between them. The CDR3 runs to 12 residues. Germline CDR1 SEHNR, CDR2 FQNEAQ (reference sequence). The CDR3 nucleotides are TGTGCCAGCGTCGACGAAGGCTATGGCTACACCTTC. Its protein product is CASVDEGYGYTF. Based on the CDR3 plus reference TRBV7-9 and TRBJ1-2, the full variable domain is DTGVSQNPRHKITKRGQNVTFRCDPISEHNRLYWYRQTLGQGPEFLTYFQNEAQLEKSRLLSDRFSAERPKGSFSTLEIQRTEQGDSAMYLCASVDEGYGYTFGSGTRLTVV.

V usage is TRBV4-3 and J usage is TRBJ1-4; D possibly corresponds to TRBD1 (6 bases). This CDR3 has 15 residues. From germline, CDR1 is LGHNA and CDR2 YSLEER. The germline V and J ends were trimmed by 4 bases and 4 bases, with 13 bases remaining between them. Written as DNA, the CDR3 is TGCGCCAGCAGCCTCCTGGACAGCCTTAATGAAAAACTGTTTTTT. The encoded protein is CASSLLDSLNEKLFF.

The V gene is TRBV29-1, the J gene TRBJ1-1; D uncertain. The V gene's germline CDR1 is SQVTM and CDR2 ANQGSEA. V was clipped by 6 bases and J by 1 base, with 12 bases between them. This CDR3 contains 13 residues. For the CDR3, the DNA is TGCAGCGTCGCTGAGGGAACGAACACTGAAGCTTTCTTT. Its translation: CSVAEGTNTEAFF.

The rearrangement uses TRBV7-9 and TRBJ2-1, with D possibly called TRBD1 or TRBD2 (6 bases each). Germline CDR1 is SEHNR and CDR2 is FQNEAQ (reference sequence). The CDR3 consists of 19 residues. Trimming took 5 bases from V and 6 from J, leaving 29 bases between them. As DNA, the CDR3 is TGTGCCAGCAGCCTAGGACAGTTTATAGCGGCGATCGTTTCCAATGAGCAGTTCTTC. It specifies CASSLGQFIAAIVSNEQFF.

Regarding this clone: Additional DNA sequences in this sample encode the identical CDR3. This chain connects TRBV5-1 to TRBJ1-1, with TRBD1 matching 9 bases. Germline values: CDR1 SGHRS, CDR2 YFSETQ. The CDR3 loop spans 17 amino acids. V was clipped by 0 bases and J by 1 base; unmatched bases: 7. The CDR3 protein is CASSLGTGDLGNTEAFF. The CDR3 DNA follows: TGCGCCAGCAGCTTGGGGACAGGGGATTTAGGGAACACTGAAGCTTTCTTT.

The chain uses TRBV5-1 and TRBJ1-6; weak D call: TRBD1 (5 bases). Trimming removed 2 bases from V and 6 bases from J, with 15 bases in between. The CDR3 consists of 16 residues. Germline CDR1 reads SGHRS; CDR2 reads YFSETQ. The CDR3 DNA sequence: TGCGCCAGCAGCTTTGGTGCCGGGACCCTTAATTCACCCCTCCACTTT. Translated: CASSFGAGTLNSPLHF.

The chain's CDR3 is CASSSLAGTGENEQFF. The DNA for the CDR3 is TGCGCCAGCAGCTCGCTCGCAGGGACAGGGGAGAATGAGCAGTTCTTC. The V call is TRBV5-1, the J call TRBJ2-1; 10 bases are shared with TRBD1. The ends lost 3 bases at V and 7 bases at J; junction bases unmatched: 10. The CDR3 runs to 16 residues. Germline V lookup: CDR1 SGHRS, CDR2 YFSETQ.

The chain employs TRBV10-1 and TRBJ2-3; 11 bases line up with TRBD2. The CDR3 is made up of 13 amino acids. Germline CDR1 reads WNHNN; CDR2 reads SYGVQD (reference sequence). The J segment lost 3 bases and the V segment lost 8 bases, leaving 1 base of the junction unmatched. CDR3 protein: CASGTSGTDTQYF. The CDR3, as DNA: TGCGCCAGCGGGACTAGCGGAACAGATACGCAGTATTTT.

CDR3 protein: CAIKSSAETGAGGYTF. CDR3 DNA sequence: TGTGCCATCAAATCTTCGGCCGAGACAGGGGCCGGTGGCTACACCTTC. The chain is built from TRBV10-3 and TRBJ1-2, with 8 bases that match TRBD1. The ends lost 7 bases at V and 7 bases at J; junction bases unmatched: 17. The CDR3 loop spans 16 amino acids. Germline V CDR1 and CDR2: ENHRY, SYGVKD.

The chain is built from TRBV5-6 and TRBJ1-1; D gene ambiguous. From germline, CDR1 is SGHDT and CDR2 YYEEEE. V was trimmed by 0 bases and J by 7 bases, leaving 13 bases between them. The length of the CDR3 is 14 residues. CDR3 sequence: CASSLEQSRIEAFF. The CDR3 nucleotides read TGTGCCAGCAGCTTGGAGCAGTCTCGGATTGAAGCTTTCTTT.